A selection of T cell receptor beta chains follows, all from one sample in a study of beta chain features in type 1 diabetes. The table came from immunoSEQ multiplex PCR; TCRdb's copy has only in-frame clones and leaves some out. The sample consists of under 400,000 clones, less than 15% of them appearing once. The sample consisted of central memory CD4+ T cells from blood. Receptors originate from a man aged 25 to 45 in good health. CDR3s include the opening cysteine and the closing phenylalanine or tryptophan. D genes are given only for firm matches. Not every row has a clone size; where given, it reads once, few, many or a size class.

>TRBV7-9|few|TRBJ2-1|-
CASSIGTGGHEQFF
TGTGCCAGCAGCATCGGGACGGGGGGCCATGAGCAGTTCTTC
>TRBV6-5|-|TRBJ2-7|-
CASSYSEERAYEQYF
TGTGCCAGCAGTTACTCGGAGGAGAGGGCCTACGAGCAGTACTTC
>TRBV10-3|few|TRBJ2-5|TRBD1
CAIRPGQGEQETQYF
TGTGCCATCAGACCGGGACAGGGGGAACAAGAGACCCAGTACTTC
>TRBV9|few|TRBJ1-1|-
CASSVSMGGTEAFF
TGTGCCAGCAGCGTTAGCATGGGAGGCACTGAAGCTTTCTTT
>TRBV21-1|-|TRBJ2-7|-
CSSSKEIFEDRDYEQYF
TGTTCCAGCAGCAAAGAGATCTTTGAGGACAGGGACTACGAGCAGTACTTC
>TRBV7-9|few|TRBJ2-2|-
CASSLGTGELFF
TGTGCCAGCAGCTTAGGCACCGGGGAGCTGTTTTTT
>TRBV27|few|TRBJ2-5|-
CASSLKMVSGKTQYF
TGTGCCAGCAGTTTAAAGATGGTTAGCGGAAAGACCCAGTACTTC
>TRBV20-1|-|TRBJ1-3|-
CSARTGNTIYF
TGCAGTGCTAGGACTGGAAACACCATATATTTT
>TRBV11-3|-|TRBJ2-3|TRBD2
CASSSGLAGLYTNTDTQYF
TGTGCCAGCAGCTCCGGACTAGCGGGACTCTATACCAACACAGATACGCAGTATTTT
>TRBV25-1|few|TRBJ2-3|-
CASAGLLPGDTQYF
TGTGCCAGCGCTGGTCTTCTGCCGGGAGATACGCAGTATTTT
>TRBV5-1|few|TRBJ2-4|-
CASSPSPQEAKNIQYF
TGCGCCAGCAGCCCGAGCCCCCAGGAGGCCAAAAACATTCAGTACTTC
>TRBV18|many|TRBJ2-3|-
CASSPGPKDTQYF
TGTGCCAGCTCACCAGGGCCGAAGGATACGCAGTATTTT
>TRBV5-7|few|TRBJ2-3|-
CASSHGTGAGTDTQYF
TGTGCCAGCAGCCACGGGACCGGAGCCGGCACAGATACGCAGTATTTT
>TRBV7-2|few|TRBJ2-7|-
CASSSGPPWEQYF
TGTGCCAGCAGTTCGGGACCCCCATGGGAGCAGTACTTC
>TRBV2|few|TRBJ1-3|-
CASSEQDGHSGNTIYF
TGTGCCAGCAGTGAACAGGACGGTCACTCCGGAAACACCATATATTTT
>TRBV6-5|-|TRBJ2-2|-
CATEQGLNTGELFF
TGTGCCACCGAGCAGGGACTGAACACCGGGGAGCTGTTTTTT
>TRBV2|-|TRBJ1-6|TRBD1
CASSEAQGGPSPLHF
TGTGCCAGCAGTGAAGCGCAGGGGGGGCCTTCACCCCTCCACTTT
>TRBV6-6|-|TRBJ2-7|-
CASSSGEGYEQYF
TGTGCCAGCAGTTCCGGAGAAGGCTACGAGCAGTACTTC
>TRBV7-3|-|TRBJ2-6|-
CASSAYRNTNVLTF
TGTGCCAGCAGCGCTTACAGGAACACCAACGTCCTGACTTTC
>TRBV27|-|TRBJ1-1|-
CASRVRQAPNTEAFF
TGTGCCAGCAGAGTGAGACAGGCGCCAAACACTGAAGCTTTCTTT
>TRBV19|-|TRBJ2-7|-
CASSMGFQGEQYF
TGTGCCAGTAGTATGGGGTTCCAGGGCGAGCAGTACTTC
>TRBV6-6|many|TRBJ2-7|TRBD2
CASRHGGGLYEQYF
TGTGCCAGCAGACACGGGGGAGGGCTCTACGAGCAGTACTTC
>TRBV7-2|few|TRBJ2-3|TRBD2
CASSPRTGGGTDTQYF
TGTGCCAGCAGCCCTAGGACGGGAGGGGGCACAGATACGCAGTATTTT
>TRBV4-3|few|TRBJ2-3|TRBD2
CASSQEGGRVTDTQYF
TGCGCCAGCAGCCAAGAAGGCGGGAGGGTCACAGATACGCAGTATTTT
>TRBV9|few|TRBJ2-7|TRBD1
CASSVGQGREQYF
TGTGCCAGCAGCGTGGGACAGGGCCGGGAGCAGTACTTC
>TRBV27|few|TRBJ1-5|-
CASKSRGVNQPQHF
TGTGCCAGCAAGTCACGGGGGGTGAATCAGCCCCAGCATTTT
>TRBV5-1|-|TRBJ2-7|-
CASSPGPGYSYEQYF
TGTGCCAGCAGCCCCGGTCCAGGATATTCCTACGAGCAGTACTTC
>TRBV4-3|few|TRBJ2-7|-
CASRLHTGSGTYEQYF
TGCGCCAGCAGACTCCACACGGGCTCGGGCACCTACGAGCAGTACTTC
>TRBV11-3|few|TRBJ2-5|-
CASSNLGAQETQYF
TGTGCCAGCAGCAACCTCGGAGCGCAAGAGACCCAGTACTTC
>TRBV30|few|TRBJ2-1|-
CAWSRGTYNEQFF
TGTGCCTGGAGCCGGGGCACCTACAATGAGCAGTTCTTC
>TRBV4-1|-|TRBJ1-2|-
CASSQDEGNHNYGYTF
TGCGCCAGCAGCCAAGATGAGGGGAATCACAACTATGGCTACACCTTC
>TRBV5-1|few|TRBJ2-1|-
CASSLGEYEQFF
TGCGCCAGCAGCTTGGGCGAGTATGAGCAGTTCTTC
>TRBV11-3|-|TRBJ1-4|TRBD1
CASSLGGTGGEKLFF
TGTGCCAGCAGCTTAGGAGGGACAGGAGGTGAAAAACTGTTTTTT
>TRBV6-5|-|TRBJ2-5|-
CASSTGANQETQYF
TGTGCCAGCAGTACGGGAGCTAACCAAGAGACCCAGTACTTC